This T cell receptor beta chain was found in a study of beta chain features in type 1 diabetes. Study-level background: Researchers looked at roughly 100,000,000 sorted cells across all samples. Whole-study findings and limits: There was a moderate but significant shortening of TCRB CDR3s in all four CD4+ subsets of Type 1 diabetes patients. The question left open here concerned HLA type influencing TCRB rearrangement. The VDJ junctions of type 1 diabetes patients carried fewer insertions and more deletions.

This clone was found a few times. The antigen remains undetermined. The study reverse transcribed the entire isolated RNA, so it sequenced expressed TCRB transcripts. Generated by immunoSEQ multiplex PCR, the TCRdb table keeps only in-frame clones and is missing some. The profile covers more than 200,000 clones, with 15% to 20% appearing a single time and approximately 0.081% taken by the ten largest. Sorted CD4+ subsets: naive, central memory, regulatory, stem cell-like memory (CD45RO/CCR7/CD25/CD127/CD95/CD27 panel). V shed 5 bases and J shed 7 bases, with 9 bases lying between them. Germline-derived CDR1 and CDR2 are GTSNPN and SVGIG (reference sequence). CDR3 length: 10 amino acids.

The chain joins TRBV30 to TRBJ2-7; perhaps TRBD2 as D (5 bases). The sequence derives from a man aged 25 to 45 with type 1 diabetes. Input material: naive CD4+ T cells from blood. DNA for the CDR3: TGTGCCTGGGGACTGGCTGAGCAGTACTTC. Residues: CAWGLAEQYF. The whole variable domain, filled in from reference TRBV30 and TRBJ2-7, reads SQTIHQWPATLVQPVGSPLSLECTVEGTSNPNLYWYRQAAGRGLQLLFYSVGIGQISSEVPQNLSASRPQDRQFILSSKKLLLSDSGFYLCAWGLAEQYFGPGTRLTVT.